What follows describes a single T cell receptor (beta chain). What it binds is not known. This sample is drawn from a study of shared clonotypes between healthy human individuals. Study-level results: The study sampled only blood, and tissue repertoires likely differ.

Assay: immunoSEQ multiplex PCR; the TCRdb copy retains only in-frame clones and omits some. The sample holds about 380,000 clones; 96% are singletons and the top ten take 0.25% to 0.35%. This CDR3 has 14 amino acids. Germline V lookup: CDR1 MNHEY, CDR2 SMNVEV (reference sequence). Trimming at V came to 4 bases and at J to 5 bases, leaving 5 bases not matched to a gene. The clonotype comes from a man aged 25 to 45 in good health. The source material was memory CD8+ T cells sorted from blood. The subset denotes: CD45RO+ cells pooled with CCR7-negative TemRA cells. V and J are TRBV27 and TRBJ1-1; 9 nucleotides match TRBD1. For the CDR3, the DNA is TGTGCCAGCAGTTCCCGTGACAGGGGGACTGAAGCTTTCTTT. Translation gives CASSSRDRGTEAFF.